The 21 T cell receptor beta chains below come from one sample, sequenced in a study of CD8+ T cells in alopecia areata. Investigators isolated RNA and reverse transcribed it into cDNA to act as the sequencing template. Using immunoSEQ multiplex PCR, the repertoire was profiled, and TCRdb retains in-frame clones only, with some absent. The profile shows under 150,000 clones, around 62% of them singletons. The sample was CD8+ T cells sorted from blood. These receptors all come from a human donor in good health.

For this clone: In the same sample, other DNA sequences code for this CDR3. The chain links TRBV7-9 to TRBJ2-1; D gene ambiguous. The CDR3 contains 12 residues. Germline V gene sequence: CDR1 SEHNR, CDR2 FQNEAQ (reference sequence). V was trimmed by 6 bases and J by 6 bases, leaving 9 bases between them. The chain's CDR3 is CASSLSGNEQFF. CDR3 nucleotides: TGTGCCAGCAGTTTATCGGGCAATGAGCAGTTCTTC.

The rearrangement uses TRBV5-3 and TRBJ2-7; D call uncertain. TRBV5-3 is labeled an ORF, and its function is uncertain. There are 15 residues in the CDR3. Between the trimmed V and J ends, which lost 0 bases and 3 bases, there was a span of 13 bases. CDR3 DNA sequence: TGTGCCAGAAGCTTGGGGACCGACCTTGGCTACGAGCAGTACTTC. Its translation is CARSLGTDLGYEQYF.

DNA for the CDR3: TGTGCCACCAGCAGTGATCTCAGTGAGACCCAGTACTTC. As protein: CATSSDLSETQYF. The chain is built from TRBV15 and TRBJ2-5, with unresolved D. The CDR3 length is 13 residues. V lost 3 bases to trimming and J lost 5 bases, with 10 bases between them. Germline V gene data show CDR1 as LNHNV and CDR2 as YYDKDF (reference sequence).

The chain uses TRBV25-1 and TRBJ2-3; 14 nucleotides match TRBD2. V gave up 3 bases and J gave up 4 bases; unmatched junction bases: 9. The CDR3 is made up of 18 amino acids. Germline CDR1 reads MGHDK; CDR2 reads SYGVNS. CDR3 protein: CASSDMGLAGEAADTQYF. The CDR3 DNA reads as TGTGCCAGCAGTGATATGGGACTAGCGGGAGAGGCCGCAGATACGCAGTATTTT.

This chain links TRBV7-6 with TRBJ2-7; 11 bases are shared with TRBD2. The CDR3 covers 18 residues. With V trimmed by 1 base and J by 6 bases, 14 bases remained unmatched. The germline CDR1 and CDR2 sequences are SGHVS and FNYEAQ. The CDR3 loop reads CASSLGTSGRGSGAEQYF. Written as DNA, the CDR3 is TGTGCCAGCAGCTTAGGTACTAGCGGGAGAGGAAGCGGAGCCGAGCAGTACTTC.

This chain uses TRBV6-5 with TRBJ2-5; D ambiguous. V gave up 2 bases and J gave up 1 base, with 8 bases separating them. The CDR3 loop spans 14 amino acids. The V gene's germline CDR1 is MNHEY and CDR2 SVGAGI. The CDR3 protein is CASSYGRSQETQYF. The CDR3, as DNA: TGTGCCAGCAGTTACGGTCGGAGCCAAGAGACCCAGTACTTC.

This chain joins TRBV25-1 and TRBJ2-1; D is perhaps TRBD2 (5 bases). Germline V gives CDR1 MGHDK, CDR2 SYGVNS. V was pared by 10 bases and J by 12 bases, with 16 bases between. CDR3 length equals 11 residues. CDR3 nucleotides: TGTGCCACAGAGTTGACTACCGCGCAGTTCTTC. It specifies CATELTTAQFF.

The chain joins TRBV25-1 to TRBJ1-1; D remains unclear. Trimming cost V 2 bases and J 5 bases, with 9 bases left between them. CDR1 MGHDK and CDR2 SYGVNS come from the germline V gene. The CDR3 extends over 13 amino acids. CDR3 loop: CASSEQSFTEAFF. The CDR3 bases are TGTGCCAGCAGTGAACAGAGTTTTACTGAAGCTTTCTTT.

The V call is TRBV29-1, the J call TRBJ2-7; perhaps TRBD1 as D (6 bases). The length of the CDR3 is 12 residues. V was shortened by 5 bases and J by 3 bases, with 11 bases between the two germline ends. The V gene's germline CDR1 is SQVTM and CDR2 ANQGSEA. CDR3 protein: CSVTKDSYEQYF. CDR3 nucleotides: TGCAGCGTTACCAAGGACAGCTACGAGCAGTACTTC.

This clone was seen once. The chain couples TRBV6-5 to TRBJ2-7; D may be TRBD1 (6 bases). Trimming took off 10 bases at V and 0 bases at J, with 10 bases between the two ends. Germline V gene sequence: CDR1 MNHEY, CDR2 SVGAGI. The CDR3 length is 12 residues. In DNA, the CDR3 is TGTGCCACCTCGGACAGCTCCTACGAGCAGTACTTC. Translating gives CATSDSSYEQYF.

V gene TRBV12-5 combines with J gene TRBJ2-1, with 7 positions matching TRBD2. The germline V gene has CDR1 LGHNT and CDR2 FRNRAP. Trimming at V came to 2 bases and at J to 8 bases, leaving 9 bases not matched to a gene. CDR3 length: 15 residues. The CDR3 region is CASGLWAGVSDEQFF. Here the CDR3 DNA reads TGTGCTAGTGGTTTGTGGGCGGGAGTATCTGATGAGCAGTTCTTC. Full variable domain (remainder filled in from reference TRBV12-5 and TRBJ2-1): DARVTQTPRHKVTEMGQEVTMRCQPILGHNTVFWYRQTMMQGLELLAYFRNRAPLDDSGMPKDRFSAEMPDATLATLKIQPSEPRDSAVYFCASGLWAGVSDEQFFGPGTRLTVL.

The chain links TRBV25-1 to TRBJ1-1, with unresolved D. The V gene lost 5 bases and the J gene lost 6 bases, with 10 bases spanning the gap. Germline V gene data show CDR1 as MGHDK and CDR2 as SYGVNS. The CDR3 runs 12 residues. In DNA, the CDR3 is TGTGCCAGCAGTAGTCAGTACCCTGAAGCTTTCTTT. Protein product: CASSSQYPEAFF.

The CDR3 bases are TGTGCCTGGAGTGTCGAAACTAGCGGGATGATCTCCTACGAGCAGTACTTC. Amino acids: CAWSVETSGMISYEQYF. The chain links TRBV30 to TRBJ2-7; 10 bases match TRBD2. This CDR3 comprises 17 residues. Trimming removed 0 bases from V and 0 bases from J; junction bases left unmatched: 8. From germline, CDR1 is GTSNPN and CDR2 SVGIG (reference sequence).

The chain recombines TRBV6-5 with TRBJ2-7; 8 bases are a match to TRBD2. The CDR3 sequence is 13 residues long. Trimming removed 2 bases from V and 5 bases from J; junction bases left unmatched: 2. Germline assignment: CDR1 MNHEY and CDR2 SVGAGI. Here the CDR3 DNA reads TGTGCCAGCAGTTACGGTAGCGGGGACGAGCAGTACTTC. Amino acid sequence: CASSYGSGDEQYF.

J is TRBJ2-7 and V is TRBV4-1; 11 nucleotides agree with TRBD2. J was trimmed by 0 bases and V by 4 bases; bases with no gene match: 8. The CDR3 contains 17 residues. Looked up from germline, CDR1 is MGHRA and CDR2 is YSYEKL. This CDR3 is CASSPTMTSGTSYEQYF. In nucleotides, the CDR3 is TGCGCCAGCAGCCCAACAATGACTAGCGGGACCTCCTACGAGCAGTACTTC.

V gene TRBV4-1 combines with J gene TRBJ2-5, with D perhaps matching TRBD1 (5 bases). The end of the DNA fits TRBJ2-7 better, so the J call may be wrong. The germline gives CDR1 MGHRA, CDR2 YSYEKL. The length of the CDR3 is 15 residues. CDR3 sequence reads: CASSQVGREGYEQYF. The CDR3 DNA is TGCGCCAGCAGCCAAGTGGGCAGGGAAGGGTACGAGCAGTACTTC.

This chain links TRBV9 with TRBJ1-1; possible D gene TRBD1, 6 bases. From germline, CDR1 is SGDLS and CDR2 YYNGEE. This CDR3 spans 13 amino acids. V was pared by 4 bases and J by 5 bases, with 12 bases between. The CDR3 nucleotides are TGTGCCAGCAGCCAGGGGCCGGAGACTGAAGCTTTCTTT. This translates into CASSQGPETEAFF.

The rearrangement joins TRBV29-1 to TRBJ2-2; the match to TRBD1 covers 7 bases. This CDR3 has 15 amino acids. Germline CDR1 SQVTM, CDR2 ANQGSEA. Germline trimming cut 1 base from V and 6 bases from J; bases unmatched to any gene: 8. Written as DNA, the CDR3 is TGCAGCGTTGAAGCTACAGGGGAGTTGGCCGGGGAGCTGTTTTTT. As protein: CSVEATGELAGELFF.

CDR3 coding DNA: TGCAGCGTTGTAGGGGGAAACTACAATGAGCAGTTCTTC. It encodes CSVVGGNYNEQFF. The chain couples TRBV29-1 to TRBJ2-1, with a tentative D call TRBD1 (6 bases). The CDR3 extends over 13 amino acids. Germline V gene sequence: CDR1 SQVTM, CDR2 ANQGSEA. The V gene lost 4 bases and the J gene lost 3 bases, with 10 bases spanning the gap.

The chain combines TRBV5-1 with TRBJ1-1, with D tentatively TRBD1 (5 bases). The V end lost 4 bases, the J end lost 1 base, and 11 bases lay between the germline ends. CDR1 is SGHRS and CDR2 is YFSETQ in the germline V gene. The CDR3 sequence is 14 residues long. CDR3 sequence: CASSVDTPNTEAFF. The DNA of the CDR3 is TGCGCCAGCAGCGTGGACACACCGAACACTGAAGCTTTCTTT. Full variable domain (missing parts from reference TRBV5-1 and TRBJ1-1): KAGVTQTPRYLIKTRGQQVTLSCSPISGHRSVSWYQQTPGQGLQFLFEYFSETQRNKGNFPGRFSGRQFSNSRSEMNVSTLELGDSALYLCASSVDTPNTEAFFGQGTRLTVV.

The chain recombines TRBV13 with TRBJ1-4; D is undetermined. V was trimmed by 6 bases and J by 4 bases, leaving 9 bases between them. This CDR3 comprises 13 residues. Germline V CDR1 and CDR2: PRHDT, FYEKMQ (reference sequence). CDR3 nucleotide sequence: TGTGCCAGCAGAAAGGGCCTTAATGAAAAACTGTTTTTT. Protein sequence: CASRKGLNEKLFF.